This T cell receptor (beta chain) was captured by sequencing in a study of PD-L1 blockade in urothelial cancer. Study in general: Starting in the mid-2010s, patients were given atezolizumab (1,200 mg intravenously every 3 weeks). Patients had been given 0 to 3 earlier chemotherapy regimens.

Whole-study findings and limits: When pretreatment blood TCR clonality was below the median, it predicted better survival.

Produced via immunoSEQ multiplex PCR; TCRdb's table is partial and in-frame only. The sample yields roughly 120,000 clones, more than 85% seen once. Note on this clone: The antigen is unknown.

Time point of the sample: peripheral blood 6 weeks after treatment start. A total of 1 to 8 samples per patient were collected pretreatment and on-treatment. The sequencing here drew on PBMCs, taken around atezolizumab (anti-PD-L1) treatment. The sequence derives from a man aged 60-69 years with urothelial cancer.

CDR3 protein: CAITETSGGSSYEQYF. CDR3 bases: TGTGCCATCACCGAGACTAGCGGGGGCAGCAGTTACGAGCAGTACTTC. The chain uses TRBV10-3 and TRBJ2-7; 12 bases are a match to TRBD2. Germline V gene sequence: CDR1 ENHRY, CDR2 SYGVKD. The V gene end was trimmed by 7 bases and the J gene end by 4 bases; junction bases not matched to a gene: 11. CDR3 length: 16 residues.